The sequence of this T cell receptor (beta chain) was determined in a study of cytomegalovirus exposure and HLA in healthy donors. Study-level results: Earlier analysis yielded a pattern in which most TCR beta V segments were productive about 87% or about 30% of the time. Per a later analysis, HLA-associated TCR beta chains showed more clonal expansion than other, equally common TCR beta chains. Reports state that TCR beta sequences accurately predicted most subjects' HLA-A and HLA-B alleles.

PCR used 60 Vbeta primers and 13 Jbeta primers. Profiling relied on immunoSEQ multiplex PCR, and the TCRdb table lists in-frame clones only, not all of them. The table records about 160,000 clones, approximately 84% of them present only once. The CDR3 totals 14 residues. The V end lost 4 bases, the J end lost 5 bases, and 14 bases lay between the germline ends. Germline lookup yields CDR1 SEHNR and CDR2 FQNEAQ (reference sequence). This clone was seen more than once but under ten times. The antigen is not known. At collection, donors were nominally healthy, but unrecorded immune exposures were probable.

The V and J genes are TRBV7-9 and TRBJ1-1, with D uncertain. Sequenced: PBMCs. The TCR sequence derives from a boy younger than 10 in good health and CMV-seronegative. The CDR3 nucleotides are TGTGCCAGCAGCTCAGAGGGAGTGTGGACTGAAGCTTTCTTT. It translates to CASSSEGVWTEAFF.